The rows below give T cell receptor beta chains drawn from one sample of a study of blood T cell repertoires in COVID-19. Assay: immunoSEQ multiplex PCR; the TCRdb copy retains only in-frame clones and omits some. This table holds under 350,000 clones, around 83% found once. Sequencing used peripheral blood. The receptors here all came from a man aged 18 to 30 with active or convalescent COVID-19. Both conserved end residues are part of each CDR3. Fields, in order: clone size, D gene, J gene, V gene, CDR3 DNA, CDR3 protein. A D gene is named only where the DNA matches it firmly. Some rows have no size entry. The others give once, few or many, or a class for an expanded clone.

>.|.|TRBJ2-4|TRBV10-3
TGTGCCATCAGTGAGACCGGAAACATTCAGTACTTC
CAISETGNIQYF
>.|.|TRBJ2-1|TRBV3-1/TRBV3-2
TGTGCCAGCAGCCAAAGCTCAGGGGAGCAGTTCTTC
CASSQSSGEQFF
>.|.|TRBJ1-3|TRBV12-3/TRBV12-4
TGTGCCAGCAACCGAGACAGAACAAACACCATATATTTT
CASNRDRTNTIYF
>.|.|TRBJ2-3|TRBV19
TGTGCCAGTAGCCTCGAGCGGGATACGCAGTATTTT
CASSLERDTQYF
>.|TRBD2|TRBJ2-1|TRBV11-2
TGTGCCAGCAGGGGGGGGAATGAGCAGTTCTTC
CASRGGNEQFF
>.|.|TRBJ2-5|TRBV5-1
TGCGCCAGCAGCTTGGGTGTGCGGCGGGAGACCCAGTACTTC
CASSLGVRRETQYF
>.|.|TRBJ1-1|TRBV2
TGTGCCAGCAGTGGGGCGGGCGTCACTGAAGCTTTCTTT
CASSGAGVTEAFF
>.|TRBD1|TRBJ2-5|TRBV7-9
TGTGCCAGCAGCTTGGGCAGGGGGCGCGATGAGACCCAGTACTTC
CASSLGRGRDETQYF
>few|.|TRBJ1-6|TRBV2
TGTGCCAGCACCGCAGAGGGTTATGGCCTAAGTTCACCCCTCCACTTT
CASTAEGYGLSSPLHF
>.|.|TRBJ1-2|TRBV19
TGTGCCAGTAGTATGGGACTACAATATGGCTACACCTTC
CASSMGLQYGYTF
>.|.|TRBJ1-5|TRBV7-9
TGTGCCAGCAGCTTAGACGGTAATAGCAATCAGCCCCAGCATTTT
CASSLDGNSNQPQHF
>once|.|TRBJ1-5|TRBV13
TGTGCCAGCAGCTTAGCCGAGGCGGGAACGTGGGGCAATCAGCCCCAGCATTTT
CASSLAEAGTWGNQPQHF
>.|.|TRBJ2-3|TRBV7-2
TGTGCCAGCAGCTTAGAATACGGGTTCACAGATACGCAGTATTTT
CASSLEYGFTDTQYF
>.|.|TRBJ1-6|TRBV2
TGTGCCAGCAGGGGGACTGCCGTTTTATCACCCCTCCACTTT
CASRGTAVLSPLHF
>.|.|TRBJ2-5|TRBV21-1
TGTGCCAGCAGCAAAAGACAGCGTTATAAGCAAGAGACCCAGTACTTC
CASSKRQRYKQETQYF
>few|TRBD1|TRBJ1-2|TRBV3-1/TRBV3-2
TGTGCCAGCAGCGTAACAGGGGGTGGGGTTCTCGGCTACACCTTC
CASSVTGGGVLGYTF
>.|TRBD1|TRBJ2-7|TRBV9
TGTGCCAGCAGCGTAGCCGCCAGGCCGGGACAGGGGTTCTATCAGTACTTC
CASSVAARPGQGFYQYF
>.|TRBD1|TRBJ2-7|TRBV5-1
TGCGCCAGCAGCTTTTCAGGGACAGTTGCGTCCGAGCAGTACTTC
CASSFSGTVASEQYF
>few|.|TRBJ1-2|TRBV9
TGTGCCAGCAGCGTATACGAGGAGGGAGGCTACACCTTC
CASSVYEEGGYTF
>few|.|TRBJ2-6|TRBV6-1
TGTGCCAGCAGTGAAGACAACTCTGGGGCCAACGTCCTGACTTTC
CASSEDNSGANVLTF
>few|.|TRBJ1-2|TRBV19
TGTGCCAGTAGTGTCGGATTCCTGGGGGCGGCCTATGGCTACACCTTC
CASSVGFLGAAYGYTF
>.|.|TRBJ2-2|TRBV6-6
TGTGCCAGCAGAGTCCTAGCGATGAACACCGGGGAGCTGTTTTTT
CASRVLAMNTGELFF
>once|TRBD1|TRBJ2-1|TRBV6-1
TGTGCCAGCAGTGAAGCACCGGGACAGGGGCAGTATGAGCAGTTCTTC
CASSEAPGQGQYEQFF
>.|TRBD1|TRBJ2-1|TRBV5-4
TGTGCCAGCAGCTCCACGAGGGGGCCTCAAATCGATGAGCAGTTCTTC
CASSSTRGPQIDEQFF
>.|.|TRBJ2-7|TRBV7-2
TGTGCCAGCAGCTCCACAGGGCGCTCCTACGAGCAGTACTTC
CASSSTGRSYEQYF
>.|TRBD1|TRBJ2-7|TRBV2
TGTGCCAGCTGGGGGACCGCGGGACAGGGGTACGAGCAGTACTTC
CASWGTAGQGYEQYF
>once|.|TRBJ2-7|TRBV24-1
TGTGCCACCAGTGACACGGACGAGCGGGAGCAGTACTTC
CATSDTDEREQYF
>.|.|TRBJ2-1|TRBV6-2/TRBV6-3
TGTGCCAGCAGTTACGGACCTGTGGAGGGGAACAATGAGCAGTTCTTC
CASSYGPVEGNNEQFF